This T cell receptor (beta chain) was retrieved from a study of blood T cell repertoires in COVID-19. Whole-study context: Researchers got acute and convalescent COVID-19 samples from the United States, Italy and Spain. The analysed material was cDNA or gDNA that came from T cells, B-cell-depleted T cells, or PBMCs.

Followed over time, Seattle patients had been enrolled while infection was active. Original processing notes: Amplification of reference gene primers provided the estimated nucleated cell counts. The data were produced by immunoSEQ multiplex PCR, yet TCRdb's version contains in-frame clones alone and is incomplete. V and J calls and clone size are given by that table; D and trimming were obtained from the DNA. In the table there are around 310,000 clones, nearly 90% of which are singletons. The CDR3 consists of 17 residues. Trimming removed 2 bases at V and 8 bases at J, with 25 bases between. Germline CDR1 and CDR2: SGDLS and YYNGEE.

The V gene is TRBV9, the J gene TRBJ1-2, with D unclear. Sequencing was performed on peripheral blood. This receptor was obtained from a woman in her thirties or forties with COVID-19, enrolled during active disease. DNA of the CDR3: TGTGCCAGCAGCGTCGACAACCCCGCGACCCAGAAAGAAGGCTACACCTTC. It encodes CASSVDNPATQKEGYTF. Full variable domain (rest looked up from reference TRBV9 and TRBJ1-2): DSGVTQTPKHLITATGQRVTLRCSPRSGDLSVYWYQQSLDQGLQFLIQYYNGEERAKGNILERFSAQQFPDLHSELNLSSLELGDSALYFCASSVDNPATQKEGYTFGSGTRLTVV.